The 19 T cell receptor beta chains in this list originate from one sample, sequenced in a study of blood T cells in healthy people across ages. A J-beta primer mix and a sample-barcoded 5' primer were used in a second PCR of roughly 6 to 11 cycles. TCRdb ran MiXCR on the 5' RACE reads and lists one entry per CDR3 protein. The sample carries some 1.4 million distinct CDR3 sequences, 40% to 50% recorded once. Material: blood. These receptors all come from a woman aged 18-30 years in good health.

The chain employs TRBV7-2 and TRBJ2-7; 9 positions match TRBD1. CDR3 length equals 16 residues. Germline lookup yields CDR1 SGHTA and CDR2 FQGNSA. The ends lost 8 bases at V and 5 bases at J; junction bases unmatched: 16. CDR3 in DNA: TGTGCCAGCGGAGCCAAATCCGGACAGGGGTTTCACGAGCAGTACTTC. Translated: CASGAKSGQGFHEQYF.

This clonotype was counted a few times. The chain couples TRBV12-3 or TRBV12-4 to TRBJ1-2; D remains ambiguous. This CDR3 contains 12 residues. The V end was cut by 1 base, the J end by 6 bases, with 6 bases between. The CDR3 DNA is TGTGCCAGCAGTTTAGAAGGCCATGGCTACACCTTC. Its protein product is CASSLEGHGYTF.

CDR3 amino acids: CASRIYRGTNEKLFF. For the CDR3, the DNA is TGTGCCAGCAGGATATATCGGGGAACTAATGAAAAACTGTTTTTT. This rearrangement joins TRBV6-6 to TRBJ1-4, with unresolved D. The CDR3 has 15 amino acids. Germline CDR1 is MNHNY and CDR2 is SVGAGI (reference sequence). V was cut by 6 bases and J by 1 base, with 12 bases left in between.

The chain is built from TRBV29-1 and TRBJ2-5; 8 bases map to TRBD1. The germline gives CDR1 SQVTM, CDR2 ANQGSEA. The CDR3 has 17 residues. Trimming at V came to 0 bases and at J to 5 bases, leaving 14 bases not matched to a gene. The CDR3 loop is CSVEDPPKGRTGETQYF. The CDR3 region has the DNA TGCAGCGTTGAAGATCCCCCAAAGGGCCGGACAGGGGAGACCCAGTACTTC.

This clonotype was counted between two and nine times. V and J are TRBV20-1 and TRBJ1-6; D may be TRBD1 (5 bases). The germline V gene encodes CDR1 DFQATT and CDR2 SNEGSKA (reference sequence). The CDR3 extends over 12 amino acids. V dropped 3 bases and J dropped 7 bases, with 7 bases sitting between them. The CDR3 DNA follows: TGCAGTGCTAGCAGGGCCAATTCACCCCTCCACTTT. It is translated as CSASRANSPLHF.

In this sample, this clonotype turned up many times. This rearrangement joins TRBV27 to TRBJ2-7; a possible D gene is TRBD1 (5 bases). The last part of the DNA fits TRBJ2-5 better; the J call may be wrong. This CDR3 spans 14 amino acids. Germline lookup yields CDR1 MNHEY and CDR2 SMNVEV (reference sequence). For the CDR3, the DNA is TGTGCCAGCAGTCCCCGACAGCCACAAGAGACCCAGTACTTC. Protein product: CASSPRQPQETQYF.

Notes on this clonotype: At one end, the junction sequence differs from germline, possibly due to a read error. The V and J genes are TRBV10-3 and TRBJ2-4; possible D gene TRBD2, 5 bases. The tail of the sequence fits TRBJ2-7 better, so the J call may be wrong. Germline CDR1 ENHRY, CDR2 SYGVKD. This CDR3 is 13 amino acids long. In DNA, the CDR3 is TGTGCCATCAGTGAGCAGGACTCCCACGAGCAGTACTTC. Translation: CAISEQDSHEQYF.

The rearrangement links TRBV6-6 to TRBJ2-7; tentatively, D is TRBD2 (5 bases). This CDR3 comprises 13 residues. V lost 7 bases to trimming and J lost 4 bases, with 14 bases between them. Germline V gene sequence: CDR1 MNHNY, CDR2 SVGAGI (reference sequence). Here the CDR3 DNA reads TGTGCCAGCACCACCCCACGGGGATACGAGCAGTACTTC. Residues: CASTTPRGYEQYF.

The rearrangement joins TRBV12-3 or TRBV12-4 to TRBJ2-7; D might be TRBD1 (6 bases). This CDR3 region has 13 residues. The V end lost 6 bases, the J end lost 5 bases, and 14 bases lay between the germline ends. The CDR3 loop is CASSPRQVHEQYF. As DNA, the CDR3 is TGTGCCAGCAGCCCCCGACAGGTCCACGAGCAGTACTTC.

This clonotype occurred a few times. The V gene is TRBV29-1, the J gene TRBJ2-7; possible D gene TRBD2, 6 bases. Deletions cut 5 bases from V and 4 bases from J, with 9 bases between. The germline V gene has CDR1 SQVTM and CDR2 ANQGSEA. The CDR3 totals 11 residues. This CDR3 is CSVLGGYEQYF. Written as DNA, the CDR3 is TGCAGCGTTCTGGGGGGTTACGAGCAGTACTTC.

The V and J genes are TRBV12-3 or TRBV12-4 and TRBJ1-2; possible D gene TRBD1, 5 bases. The CDR3 runs 15 residues. The V end was cut by 5 bases, the J end by 0 bases, with 13 bases between. The CDR3 DNA reads TGTGCCAGCAGTGGAGACGGGGCCGCTAACTATGGCTACACCTTC. It specifies CASSGDGAANYGYTF.

The chain employs TRBV20-1 and TRBJ2-6, with 9 bases lining up with TRBD1. Trimming at V came to 5 bases and at J to 9 bases, leaving 17 bases not matched to a gene. Germline assignment: CDR1 DFQATT and CDR2 SNEGSKA (reference sequence). The CDR3 covers 17 residues. In DNA form, the CDR3 reads TGCAGTGCTGATGGGTTGGGACAGGGCCCCCTCGACAACGTCCTGACTTTC. The encoded protein is CSADGLGQGPLDNVLTF.

This chain connects TRBV5-1 to TRBJ2-5; 7 bases fit TRBD1. J gave up 8 bases and V 7 bases, and 17 bases lay outside the gene matches. This CDR3 comprises 15 residues. Per germline, CDR1 SGHRS and CDR2 YFSETQ. CDR3 amino acids: CASSSDRSVVDTQYF. Here the CDR3 DNA reads TGCGCCAGCTCCTCGGACAGGTCCGTAGTGGATACCCAGTACTTC.

This clonotype was seen only a few times. The chain uses TRBV11-2 and TRBJ2-1; possibly TRBD2 for D (6 bases). V gave up 4 bases and J gave up 10 bases, with 14 bases separating them. The CDR3 totals 13 residues. Germline values: CDR1 SGHAT, CDR2 FQNNGV. The CDR3 is CASSYGTPVEQFF. The CDR3 DNA reads TGTGCCAGCAGCTACGGGACTCCTGTCGAGCAGTTCTTC.

Worth noting for this clonotype: Relative to the germline gene, one junction end is altered; a read error may explain this. The chain joins TRBV27 to TRBJ2-1; tentative D call: TRBD2 (5 bases). Germline V lookup: CDR1 MNHEY, CDR2 SMNVEV (reference sequence). The CDR3 sequence is 17 residues long. The CDR3 loop is CASSPFATRVGYNKQFF. CDR3 sequence (DNA): TGTGCCAGCAGCCCATTTGCAACTAGAGTCGGTTACAATAAGCAGTTCTTC.

J is TRBJ2-7 and V is TRBV29-1; 12 bases are shared with TRBD1. The CDR3 has 14 amino acids. J gave up 7 bases and V 4 bases, and 8 bases lay outside the gene matches. CDR1 SQVTM and CDR2 ANQGSEA come from the germline V gene. The chain's CDR3 is CSVVWGQGAREQYF. The CDR3 bases are TGCAGCGTTGTCTGGGGACAGGGGGCCCGAGAGCAGTACTTC.

The chain is built from TRBV20-1 and TRBJ2-5; 7 bases map to TRBD2. The trim removed 6 bases at V and 5 bases at J, leaving 12 bases unmatched. The CDR3 length is 14 residues. Germline V gene sequence: CDR1 DFQATT, CDR2 SNEGSKA (reference sequence). The CDR3 DNA reads TGCAGTGCCCCCCCGGGAGGCACGACGGAGACCCAGTACTTC. Encoded protein: CSAPPGGTTETQYF.

The chain carries TRBV3-1 and TRBJ1-1; possibly TRBD1 for D (5 bases). Germline values: CDR1 LGHDT, CDR2 YNNKEL (reference sequence). V lost 3 bases, J lost 1 base, and 18 bases lay in between. The CDR3 spans 17 residues. The CDR3 region has the DNA TGTGCCAGCAGCCATCGAAGGGGAGGGCCACAGAACACTGAAGCTTTCTTT. Its protein is CASSHRRGGPQNTEAFF.

The genes are TRBV7-2 and TRBJ1-5; D is unclear. The V end lost 2 bases, the J end lost 6 bases, and 11 bases lay between the germline ends. The germline CDR1 and CDR2 sequences are SGHTA and FQGNSA. The CDR3 consists of 14 residues. In nucleotides, the CDR3 is TGTGCCAGCAGCTTATTAAAGATGGGTCAGCCCCAGCATTTT. Translated: CASSLLKMGQPQHF.